This TCR beta chain was observed in a study of cytomegalovirus exposure and HLA in healthy donors. Study-wide results and limits: As a later analysis revealed, the rate of TCR association differed by HLA locus, with DRB1 most and HLA-C fewest.

About this clone: Its antigen is unidentified.

Researchers ran the PCR with 60 Vbeta and 13 Jbeta primers. The table came from immunoSEQ multiplex PCR; TCRdb's copy has only in-frame clones and leaves some out. Of under 200,000 clones in the sample, 75% to 90% were seen once. V shed 7 bases and J 0 bases; nucleotides not matched to a gene: 10. The germline V gene encodes CDR1 SNHLY and CDR2 FYNNEI. This CDR3 contains 16 residues. The clonotype originates from a man in his thirties or forties in good health and CMV-seronegative. The V gene is TRBV2, the J gene TRBJ2-3; TRBD1 matches at 7 bases. The sequenced material came from PBMCs. This CDR3 reads CASTDRAFLSTDTQYF. The CDR3 DNA is TGTGCCAGCACAGACAGGGCCTTCCTTAGCACAGATACGCAGTATTTT.